This T cell receptor (beta chain) was found in a study of graft-versus-host responses after intestinal transplantation. About the study: Grafts that recipients had were multivisceral, liver-intestinal, or isolated intestinal transplants. Study-level points and caveats: Recipient marrow held GvH clones, some first seen in ileum or blood. Elevated graft-versus-host to host-versus-graft clonal ratios in allografts were recorded for patients with graft-donor T cell macrochimerism.

Clones were sequenced by immunoSEQ multiplex PCR, and TCRdb holds only the in-frame ones, with some missing. This repertoire shows just under 65,000 clones, 90% found once; its top ten account for roughly 1.6%. CDR1 and CDR2 from the germline V gene are SGHRS and YFSETQ. The V end was cut by 7 bases, the J end by 5 bases, with 24 bases between. This CDR3 region has 16 residues. On this clone itself: Its specificity is unknown.

The starting material was unstimulated CD8+ T cells sorted from spleen or lymph node cells, obtained before transplant. The gene calls are TRBV5-1 and TRBJ2-5; D is possibly TRBD1 (6 bases). This clonotype originated in a human donor who was the organ donor for an intestinal transplant. For the CDR3, the DNA is TGCGCCAGCGGTATGAATCTACAGGGATACGGGGAGACCCAGTACTTC. It encodes CASGMNLQGYGETQYF.